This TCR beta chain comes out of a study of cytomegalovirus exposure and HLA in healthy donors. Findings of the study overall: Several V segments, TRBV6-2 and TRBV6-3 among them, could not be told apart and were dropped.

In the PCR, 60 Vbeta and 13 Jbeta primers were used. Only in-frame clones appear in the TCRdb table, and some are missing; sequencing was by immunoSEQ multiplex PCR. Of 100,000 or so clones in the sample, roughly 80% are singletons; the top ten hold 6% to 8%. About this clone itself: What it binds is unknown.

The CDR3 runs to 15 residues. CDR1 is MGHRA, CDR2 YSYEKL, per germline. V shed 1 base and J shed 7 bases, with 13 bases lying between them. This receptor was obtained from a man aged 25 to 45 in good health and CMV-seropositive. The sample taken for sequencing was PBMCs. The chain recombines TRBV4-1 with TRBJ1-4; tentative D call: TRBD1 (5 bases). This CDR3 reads CASSQVTRVIEKLFF. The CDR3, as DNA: TGCGCCAGCAGCCAAGTAACCAGGGTGATTGAAAAACTGTTTTTT.